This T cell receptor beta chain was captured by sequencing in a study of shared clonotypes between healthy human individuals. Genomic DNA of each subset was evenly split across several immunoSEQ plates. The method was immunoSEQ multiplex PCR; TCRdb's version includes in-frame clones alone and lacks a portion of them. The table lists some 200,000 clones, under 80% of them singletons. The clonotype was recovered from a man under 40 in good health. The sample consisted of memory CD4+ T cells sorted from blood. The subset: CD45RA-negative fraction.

CDR3 residues: CASSVGVAGANVLTF. CDR3 sequence (DNA): TGTGCCAGCAGCGTAGGGGTGGCGGGGGCCAACGTCCTGACTTTC. This chain joins TRBV9 and TRBJ2-6; D unresolved. The CDR3 runs 15 residues. Trimming removed 0 bases from V and 4 bases from J, with 8 bases in between. In germline, CDR1 is SGDLS, CDR2 YYNGEE.